This is a list of T cell receptor beta chains from one sample in a study of OX40 agonist ivuxolimab in advanced cancers. Clones were sequenced by immunoSEQ multiplex PCR, and TCRdb holds only the in-frame ones, with some missing. Among tens of thousands of clones listed, roughly 86% were seen once. The sample consisted of CD4+ or CD8+ T cells sorted from blood, taken in a trial of the OX40 agonist ivuxolimab. Source of these receptors: an adult with an advanced solid tumor such as melanoma, head and neck, liver or kidney cancer. Both conserved end residues are part of each CDR3. D genes are given only for firm matches. Expanded clones are given a class, and other clones once, few, many or no size at all.

>.|TRBV6-5|TRBJ1-2|.
TGTGCCAGCAGTTACGGGGCGGACTATGGCTACACCTTC
CASSYGADYGYTF
>.|TRBV18|TRBJ1-1|TRBD1
TGTGCCAGCTCATCGACAGGGGAAAACACTGAAGCTTTCTTT
CASSSTGENTEAFF
>.|TRBV2|TRBJ2-5|.
TGTGCCAGCAGTGGACAGCTCCAAGAGACCCAGTACTTC
CASSGQLQETQYF
>.|TRBV10-3|TRBJ2-7|.
TGTGCCATCAGTGGGACCGACTACGAGCAGTACTTC
CAISGTDYEQYF
>.|TRBV7-2|TRBJ1-2|TRBD1
TGTGCCAGCAGCTTAGCCCGACAGGGAAGTGGCTACACCTTC
CASSLARQGSGYTF
>.|TRBV5-6|TRBJ1-6|TRBD1
TGTGCCAGCAGCCCCACAGGGGTACATTCACCCCTCCACTTT
CASSPTGVHSPLHF
>once|TRBV7-3|TRBJ2-7|TRBD1
TGTGCCAGCAGCCCAAGTCGGACAGGGGTGGACGAGCAGTACTTC
CASSPSRTGVDEQYF
>.|TRBV7-2|TRBJ1-5|.
TGTGCCAGCAGCTTAGGCGGTCAGAATCATCAGCCCCAGCATTTT
CASSLGGQNHQPQHF
>once|TRBV7-3|TRBJ2-2|.
TGTGCCAGCAGCCCCGCCCCTAGTAACACCGGGGAGCTGTTTTTT
CASSPAPSNTGELFF
>.|TRBV19|TRBJ1-1|.
TGTGCCAGTAGTATAATGTCTGAAGCTTTCTTT
CASSIMSEAFF
>.|TRBV18|TRBJ1-5|TRBD1
TGTGCCAGCTCACCGGAGGGACAGGGTTATTATAGCAATCAGCCCCAGCATTTT
CASSPEGQGYYSNQPQHF
>.|TRBV5-4|TRBJ2-2|TRBD1
TGTGCCAGCAGTTTTCAGGGGGCTGGCGGGGAGCTGTTTTTT
CASSFQGAGGELFF
>.|TRBV7-9|TRBJ1-4|.
TGTGCCAGCAGCTTTGGGCTGAATGAGGAAAAACTGTTTTTT
CASSFGLNEEKLFF
>.|TRBV27|TRBJ1-3|.
TGTGCCAGCAGTTTATCAGGGGGAAACACCATATATTTT
CASSLSGGNTIYF
>once|TRBV5-4|TRBJ1-1|.
TGTGCCAGCAGCTTGGACAGGCTGAACACTGAAGCTTTCTTT
CASSLDRLNTEAFF
>.|TRBV6-5|TRBJ1-2|TRBD1
TGTGCCAGCAGAGGGACCGGGACAGGGGGTGGCTACACCTTC
CASRGTGTGGGYTF
>.|TRBV7-2|TRBJ2-7|.
TGTGCCAGCAGCTTAACACGGGGCGCGAATTCCTACGAGCAGTACTTC
CASSLTRGANSYEQYF
>.|TRBV19|TRBJ1-5|.
TGTGCCAGTAGTACTCGGGAGGGTCAGCCCCAGCATTTT
CASSTREGQPQHF
>.|TRBV5-1|TRBJ2-2|TRBD2
TGCGCCAGCAGCAAAGGACTAGCGGGGGTTGGCGGGGAGCTGTTTTTT
CASSKGLAGVGGELFF
>.|TRBV7-9|TRBJ2-7|.
TGTGCCAGCAGCTTAGCTCTCCGAGCCGAGCAGTACTTC
CASSLALRAEQYF
>once|TRBV7-4|TRBJ2-1|TRBD2
TGTGCCAGCAGGCCCCCGAGGGAGCGGGGGGCCTCGTACAATGAGCAGTTCTTC
CASRPPRERGASYNEQFF
>.|TRBV11-2|TRBJ1-1|.
TGTGCCAGCAGCGTCCCTCTGGTAGGGTCGAACACTGAAGCTTTCTTT
CASSVPLVGSNTEAFF
>.|TRBV12-5|TRBJ2-5|.
TGTGCTAGTGGTTCCCGTCTGGAGACCCAGTACTTC
CASGSRLETQYF
>few|TRBV12-5|TRBJ1-6|.
TGTGCTAGTGCCGTCCTGGGCGGGGTTTCACCCCTCCACTTT
CASAVLGGVSPLHF
>.|TRBV9|TRBJ1-4|TRBD1
TGTGCCAGCAGCCGAACAGGGGCAACTAATGAAAAACTGTTTTTT
CASSRTGATNEKLFF
>.|TRBV11-2|TRBJ1-1|TRBD1
TGTGCCAGCAGCTTGGACAGGGGGTCCGAAGCTTTCTTT
CASSLDRGSEAFF
>.|TRBV19|TRBJ2-5|.
TGTGCCAGTAGCCGAGACCTGGTAGAGACCCAGTACTTC
CASSRDLVETQYF
>.|TRBV9|TRBJ2-3|TRBD2
TGTGCCAGCAGCGTAGAGGTGGGTCTGGCGGGGGGCACAGATACGCAGTATTTT
CASSVEVGLAGGTDTQYF
>once|TRBV15|TRBJ2-2|.
TGTGCCACCAGCAGGGACAGAAACACCGGGGAGCTGTTTTTT
CATSRDRNTGELFF
>once|TRBV27|TRBJ2-3|.
TGTGCCAGCATTTGGCAGGGAAAAGATACGCAGTATTTT
CASIWQGKDTQYF
>.|TRBV10-3|TRBJ2-5|TRBD2
TGTGCCATCACCCAGGGACGGGGGGGCCAAGAGACCCAGTACTTC
CAITQGRGGQETQYF
>.|TRBV7-2|TRBJ1-1|.
TGTGCCAGCAGCTTCAGGGACACCGTTGAAGCTTTCTTT
CASSFRDTVEAFF
>.|TRBV4-1|TRBJ1-5|.
TGCGCCAGCAGCCAAGATCAACCCCAGCCCCAGCATTTT
CASSQDQPQPQHF
>.|TRBV5-6|TRBJ1-5|.
TGTGCCAGCAGAGGGCAATGGGATCAGCCCCAGCATTTT
CASRGQWDQPQHF
>.|TRBV6-5|TRBJ1-2|.
TGTGCCAGCACTCTAACAGGGAGCGGCTACACCTTC
CASTLTGSGYTF
>.|TRBV7-2|TRBJ1-6|TRBD1
TGTGCCAGCAGCTTAGCACCTCAGGGGGCTGATTCACCCCTCCACTTT
CASSLAPQGADSPLHF
>.|TRBV10-3|TRBJ1-1|TRBD1
TGTGCCATCGCTCAACGGGAGACAGGGACCACTGAAGCTTTCTTT
CAIAQRETGTTEAFF
>.|TRBV28|TRBJ2-5|.
TGTGCCAGCAGTTTAGGGAGAGTCCCCCAAGAGACCCAGTACTTC
CASSLGRVPQETQYF
>.|TRBV12-5|TRBJ2-1|TRBD1
TGTGCTAGTGGTCCAAAAAAACCATCTCGGGACAGGGGGCGGGTTGAGCAGTTCTTC
CASGPKKPSRDRGRVEQFF
>.|TRBV5-1|TRBJ1-1|TRBD1
TGCGCCAGCAGCTCCCAGAACAGGGGAAGAGCTGAAGCTTTCTTT
CASSSQNRGRAEAFF
>.|TRBV7-2|TRBJ1-2|TRBD1
TGTGCCAGCAGCTTACTTCTCCGGGACAGCCTTTTAACCTTC
CASSLLLRDSLLTF
>.|TRBV10-3|TRBJ2-1|.
TGTGCCATCAGAGAGGGGTACAATGAGCAGTTCTTC
CAIREGYNEQFF
>.|TRBV6-1|TRBJ2-2|.
TGTGCCAGCAAAAGGGAGAGGTTAGACACCGGGGAGCTGTTTTTT
CASKRERLDTGELFF
>.|TRBV4-3|TRBJ2-6|.
TGCGCCAGCAGCCAAGGGGTGTTGGGGGCCAACGTCCTGACTTTC
CASSQGVLGANVLTF
>.|TRBV7-2|TRBJ1-3|.
TGTGCCAGCAGCTTTGACGGGAGTACTGGAAACACCATATATTTT
CASSFDGSTGNTIYF
>.|TRBV6-6|TRBJ2-5|TRBD1
TGTGCCAGCAGTTGGGGACAGGGCGAAGAGACCCAGTACTTC
CASSWGQGEETQYF
>once|TRBV12-5|TRBJ2-1|.
TGTGCTAGTGGTTCGAGATCCTACAATGAGCAGTTCTTC
CASGSRSYNEQFF
>.|TRBV9|TRBJ2-2|TRBD2
TGTGCCAGCAGCTCAGGGAGGGGAACCGGGGAGCTGTTTTTT
CASSSGRGTGELFF
>.|TRBV6-6|TRBJ2-1|.
TGTGCCAGCAGCCGAAACTCCTACAATGAGCAGTTCTTC
CASSRNSYNEQFF
>few|TRBV9|TRBJ2-7|.
TGTGCCAGCAGTACTGGCGGTGGCTACGAGCAGTACTTC
CASSTGGGYEQYF
>few|TRBV14|TRBJ1-1|.
TGTGCCAGCAGCCAAAGTCGGAACACTGAAGCTTTCTTT
CASSQSRNTEAFF
>.|TRBV19|TRBJ1-3|.
TGTGCCAGTAGTATGACAGACCTCTCTGGAAACACCATATATTTT
CASSMTDLSGNTIYF
>.|TRBV19|TRBJ1-5|.
TGTGCCAGTAGTTTTGGTGCTGGTCAGCCCCAGCATTTT
CASSFGAGQPQHF
>once|TRBV30|TRBJ2-7|TRBD1
TGTGCCTGGAGTCATGCAGGGGGCTCCCGATCCTACGAGCAGTACTTC
CAWSHAGGSRSYEQYF
>.|TRBV7-6|TRBJ2-3|TRBD1
TGTGCCAGCAAAATGACAGGGGCAGATACGCAGTATTTT
CASKMTGADTQYF
>few|TRBV4-3|TRBJ2-5|.
TGCGCCAGCAGCCAAGATCAGGGCAGGGCTCAGGAGACCCAGTACTTC
CASSQDQGRAQETQYF
>.|TRBV6-1|TRBJ2-3|.
TGTGCCAGCAGTGAACGGCTAGGGGAGAGCACAGATACGCAGTATTTT
CASSERLGESTDTQYF
>.|TRBV7-9|TRBJ1-1|.
TGTGCCAGCAGCTTAAACGGGGGGAAGGACACTGAAGCTTTCTTT
CASSLNGGKDTEAFF